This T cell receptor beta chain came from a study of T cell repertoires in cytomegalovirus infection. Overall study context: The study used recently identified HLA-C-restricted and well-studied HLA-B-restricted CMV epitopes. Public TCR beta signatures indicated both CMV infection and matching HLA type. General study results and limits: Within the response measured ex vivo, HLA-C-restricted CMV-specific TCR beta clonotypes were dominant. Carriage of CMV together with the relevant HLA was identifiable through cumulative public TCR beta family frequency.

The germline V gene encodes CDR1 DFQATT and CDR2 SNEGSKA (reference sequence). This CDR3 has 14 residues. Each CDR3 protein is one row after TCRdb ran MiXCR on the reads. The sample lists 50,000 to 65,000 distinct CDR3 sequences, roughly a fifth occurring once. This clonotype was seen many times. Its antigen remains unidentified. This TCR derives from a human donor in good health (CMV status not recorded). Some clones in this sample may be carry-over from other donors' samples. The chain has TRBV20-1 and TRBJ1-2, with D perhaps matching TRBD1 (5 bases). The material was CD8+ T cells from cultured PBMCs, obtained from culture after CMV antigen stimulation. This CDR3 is CSARDSVVSYGYTF. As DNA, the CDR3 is TGCAGCGCCCGCGACAGTGTAGTAAGCTATGGCTACACCTTC.